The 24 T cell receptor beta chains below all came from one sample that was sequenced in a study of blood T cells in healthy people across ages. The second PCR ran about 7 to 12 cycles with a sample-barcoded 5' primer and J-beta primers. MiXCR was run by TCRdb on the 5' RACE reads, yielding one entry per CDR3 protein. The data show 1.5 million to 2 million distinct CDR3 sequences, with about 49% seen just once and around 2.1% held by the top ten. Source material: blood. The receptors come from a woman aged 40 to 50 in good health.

The CDR3 DNA sequence: TGCGCCAGCAGCCAAGACTGGGCAGGGGGCCTTGGCATTCAGTACTTC. Its translation: CASSQDWAGGLGIQYF. The V and J genes are TRBV4-3 and TRBJ2-7; TRBD1 agrees at 8 bases. The J call is uncertain, as TRBJ2-4 better fits the DNA end. The CDR3 loop spans 16 amino acids. From germline, CDR1 is LGHNA and CDR2 YSLEER.

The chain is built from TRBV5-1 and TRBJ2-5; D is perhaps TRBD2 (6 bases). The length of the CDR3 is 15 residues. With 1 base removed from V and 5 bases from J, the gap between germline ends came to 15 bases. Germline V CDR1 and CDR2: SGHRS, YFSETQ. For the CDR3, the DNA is TGCGCCAGCAGCTTGTCAGCGGGTCCCCTGGAGACCCAGTACTTC. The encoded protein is CASSLSAGPLETQYF.

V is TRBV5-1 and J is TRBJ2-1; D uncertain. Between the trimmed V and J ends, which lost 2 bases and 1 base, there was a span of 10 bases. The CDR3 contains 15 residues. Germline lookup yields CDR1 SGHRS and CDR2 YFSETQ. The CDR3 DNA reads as TGCGCCAGCAGCTTCTCCCTACTGTCCTACAATGAGCAGTTCTTC. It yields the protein CASSFSLLSYNEQFF.

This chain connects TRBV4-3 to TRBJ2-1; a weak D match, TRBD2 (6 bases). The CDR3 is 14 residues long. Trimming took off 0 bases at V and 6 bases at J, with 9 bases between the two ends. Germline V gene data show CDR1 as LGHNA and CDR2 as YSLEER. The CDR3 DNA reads TGCGCCAGCAGCCAAGATGGGGGGAGCAATGAGCAGTTCTTC. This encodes CASSQDGGSNEQFF.

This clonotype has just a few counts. The CDR3 sequence is CASSPPTNYGYTF. The CDR3 DNA sequence: TGTGCCAGCAGCCCCCCTACCAACTATGGCTACACCTTC. The V and J genes are TRBV3-1 and TRBJ1-2; D gene uncertain. Germline V gene data show CDR1 as LGHDT and CDR2 as YNNKEL (reference sequence). There are 13 residues in the CDR3. Trimming removed 4 bases from V and 2 bases from J, with 8 bases in between.

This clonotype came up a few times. CDR3 protein: CASSPGLADYNEQFF. Here the CDR3 DNA reads TGTGCCAGCAGCCCTGGACTAGCGGATTACAATGAGCAGTTCTTC. This sequence joins TRBV11-2 and TRBJ2-1; the match to TRBD2 covers 10 bases. CDR3 size: 15 residues. V was clipped by 5 bases and J by 4 bases; unmatched bases: 5. Germline CDR1 SGHAT, CDR2 FQNNGV.

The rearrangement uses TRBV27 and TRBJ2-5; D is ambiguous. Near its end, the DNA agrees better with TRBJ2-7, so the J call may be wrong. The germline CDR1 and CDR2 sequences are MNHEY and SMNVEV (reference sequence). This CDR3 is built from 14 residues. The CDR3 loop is CASSPMKGGYEQYF. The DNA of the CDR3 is TGTGCCAGCAGTCCTATGAAGGGTGGATACGAGCAGTACTTC.

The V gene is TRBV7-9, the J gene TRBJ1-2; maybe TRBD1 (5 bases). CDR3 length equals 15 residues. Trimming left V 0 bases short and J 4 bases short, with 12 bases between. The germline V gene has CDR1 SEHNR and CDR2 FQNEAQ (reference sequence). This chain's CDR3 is CASSLAQGGVYGYTF. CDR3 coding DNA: TGTGCCAGCAGCTTAGCGCAAGGAGGGGTCTATGGCTACACCTTC.

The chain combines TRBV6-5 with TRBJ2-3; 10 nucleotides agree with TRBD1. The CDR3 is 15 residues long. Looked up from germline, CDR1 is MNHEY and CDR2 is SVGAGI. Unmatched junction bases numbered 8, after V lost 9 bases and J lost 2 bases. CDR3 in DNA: TGTGCCAGAGACACCGGGACAGGGGTCACAGATACGCAGTATTTT. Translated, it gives CARDTGTGVTDTQYF.

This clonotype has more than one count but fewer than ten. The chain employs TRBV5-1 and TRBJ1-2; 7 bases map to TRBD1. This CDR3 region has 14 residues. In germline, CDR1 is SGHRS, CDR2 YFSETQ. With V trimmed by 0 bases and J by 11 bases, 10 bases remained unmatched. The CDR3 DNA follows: TGCGCCAGCAGCTTGGCCCCAGTAGGGGGCGGATACACCTTC. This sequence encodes CASSLAPVGGGYTF.

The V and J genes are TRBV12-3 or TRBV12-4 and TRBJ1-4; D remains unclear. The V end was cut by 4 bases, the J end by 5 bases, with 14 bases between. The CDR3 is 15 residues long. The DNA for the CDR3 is TGTGCCAGCAGTTCGCGGGGAGTCGTCAATGAAAAACTGTTTTTT. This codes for CASSSRGVVNEKLFF.

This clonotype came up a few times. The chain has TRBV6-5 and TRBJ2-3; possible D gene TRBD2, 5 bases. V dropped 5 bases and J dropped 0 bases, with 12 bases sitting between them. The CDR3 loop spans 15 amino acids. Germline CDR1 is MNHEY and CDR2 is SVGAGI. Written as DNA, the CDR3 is TGTGCCAGCAGTGGAGAGGGTGCTAGCACAGATACGCAGTATTTT. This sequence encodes CASSGEGASTDTQYF.

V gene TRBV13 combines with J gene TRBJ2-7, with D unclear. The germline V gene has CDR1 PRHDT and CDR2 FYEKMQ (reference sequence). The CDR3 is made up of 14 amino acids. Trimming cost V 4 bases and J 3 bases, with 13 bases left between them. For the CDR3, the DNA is TGTGCCAGCAGCTCGTATCGTGGGGTCTACGAGCAGTACTTC. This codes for CASSSYRGVYEQYF. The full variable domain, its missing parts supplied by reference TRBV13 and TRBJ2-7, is AAGVIQSPRHLIKEKRETATLKCYPIPRHDTVYWYQQGPGQDPQFLISFYEKMQSDKGSIPDRFSAQQFSDYHSELNMSSLELGDSALYFCASSSYRGVYEQYFGPGTRLTVT.

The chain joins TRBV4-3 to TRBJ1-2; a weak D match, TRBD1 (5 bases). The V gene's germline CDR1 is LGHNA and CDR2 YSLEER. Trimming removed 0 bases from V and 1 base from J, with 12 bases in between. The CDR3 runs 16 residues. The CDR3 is CASSQDVGHINYGYTF. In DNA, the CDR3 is TGCGCCAGCAGCCAAGATGTAGGACACATTAACTATGGCTACACCTTC.

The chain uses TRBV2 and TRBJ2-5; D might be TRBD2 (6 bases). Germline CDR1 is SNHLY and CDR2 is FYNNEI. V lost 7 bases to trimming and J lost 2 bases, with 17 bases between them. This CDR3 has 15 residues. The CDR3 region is CASNIVGRGQETQYF. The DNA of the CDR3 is TGTGCCAGCAACATTGTCGGGCGGGGACAAGAGACCCAGTACTTC.

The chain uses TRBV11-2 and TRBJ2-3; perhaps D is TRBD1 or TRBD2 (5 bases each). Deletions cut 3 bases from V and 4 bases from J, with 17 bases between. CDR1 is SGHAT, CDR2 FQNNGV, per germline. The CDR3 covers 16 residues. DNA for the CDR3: TGTGCCAGCAGCTTGGGTGCGTCGGGGCCTCCAGATACGCAGTATTTT. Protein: CASSLGASGPPDTQYF.

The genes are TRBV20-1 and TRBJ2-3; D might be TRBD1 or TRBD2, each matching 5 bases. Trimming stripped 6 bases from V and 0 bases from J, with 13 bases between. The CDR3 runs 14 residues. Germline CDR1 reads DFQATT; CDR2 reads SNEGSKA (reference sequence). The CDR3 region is CSALTGPSTDTQYF. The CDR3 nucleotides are TGCAGTGCACTGACGGGACCAAGCACAGATACGCAGTATTTT.

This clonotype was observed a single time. For the CDR3, the DNA is TGTGCCAGCAGTTACTGGCAGGGGATGGAGGTTACGCAGTATTTT. Translating gives CASSYWQGMEVTQYF. The rearrangement uses TRBV6-5 and TRBJ2-3; perhaps TRBD1 as D (6 bases). V was shortened by 1 base and J by 8 bases, with 16 bases between the two germline ends. The CDR3 has 15 residues. From germline, CDR1 is MNHEY and CDR2 SVGAGI.

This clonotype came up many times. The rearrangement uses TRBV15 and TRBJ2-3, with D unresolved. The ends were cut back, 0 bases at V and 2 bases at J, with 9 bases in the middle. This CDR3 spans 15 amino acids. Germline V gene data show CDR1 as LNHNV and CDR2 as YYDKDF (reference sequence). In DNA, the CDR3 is TGTGCCACCAGCAGAGATAGAAGTTCCACAGATACGCAGTATTTT. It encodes CATSRDRSSTDTQYF.

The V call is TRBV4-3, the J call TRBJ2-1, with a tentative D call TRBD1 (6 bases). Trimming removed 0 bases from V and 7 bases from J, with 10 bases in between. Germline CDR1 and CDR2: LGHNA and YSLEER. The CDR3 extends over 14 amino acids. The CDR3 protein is CASSQEPQGNEQFF. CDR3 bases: TGCGCCAGCAGCCAAGAGCCGCAGGGGAATGAGCAGTTCTTC.

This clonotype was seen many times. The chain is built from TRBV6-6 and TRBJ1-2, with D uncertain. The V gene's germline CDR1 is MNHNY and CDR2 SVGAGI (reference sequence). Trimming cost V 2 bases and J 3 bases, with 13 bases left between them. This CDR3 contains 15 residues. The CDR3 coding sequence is TGTGCCAGCAGTTACGTGACATATCTAGACTATGGCTACACCTTC. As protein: CASSYVTYLDYGYTF.

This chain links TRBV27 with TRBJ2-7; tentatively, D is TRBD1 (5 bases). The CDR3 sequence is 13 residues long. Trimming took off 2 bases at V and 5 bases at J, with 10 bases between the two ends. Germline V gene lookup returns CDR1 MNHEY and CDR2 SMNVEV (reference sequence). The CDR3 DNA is TGTGCCAGCAGTTTAGGTGTAGGGGACGAGCAGTACTTC. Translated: CASSLGVGDEQYF.

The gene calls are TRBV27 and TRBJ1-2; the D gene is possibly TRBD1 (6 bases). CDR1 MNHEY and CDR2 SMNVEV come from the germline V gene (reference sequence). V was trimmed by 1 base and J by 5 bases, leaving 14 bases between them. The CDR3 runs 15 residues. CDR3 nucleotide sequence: TGTGCCAGCAGTTTATTCGGGACACCGTTTTATGGCTACACCTTC. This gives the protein CASSLFGTPFYGYTF.

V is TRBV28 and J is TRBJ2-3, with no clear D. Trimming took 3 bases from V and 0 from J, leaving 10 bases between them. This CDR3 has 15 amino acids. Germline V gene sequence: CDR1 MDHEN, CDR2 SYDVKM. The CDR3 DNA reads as TGTGCCAGCAGTTTGACGACCCTCAGCACAGATACGCAGTATTTT. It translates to CASSLTTLSTDTQYF.